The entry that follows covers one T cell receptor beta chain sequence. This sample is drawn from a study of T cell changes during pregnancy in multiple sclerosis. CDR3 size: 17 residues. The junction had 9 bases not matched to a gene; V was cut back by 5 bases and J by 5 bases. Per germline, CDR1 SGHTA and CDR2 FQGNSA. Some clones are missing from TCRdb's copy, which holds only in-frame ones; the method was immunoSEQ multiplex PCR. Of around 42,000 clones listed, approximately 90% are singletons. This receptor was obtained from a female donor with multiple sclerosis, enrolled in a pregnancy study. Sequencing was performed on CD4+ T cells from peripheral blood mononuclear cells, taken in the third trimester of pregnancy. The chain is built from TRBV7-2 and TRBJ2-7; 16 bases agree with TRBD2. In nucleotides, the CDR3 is TGTGCCAGCAGCGCAGCCGGGACTAGCGGGAGGGCCCACGAGCAGTACTTC. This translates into CASSAAGTSGRAHEQYF.